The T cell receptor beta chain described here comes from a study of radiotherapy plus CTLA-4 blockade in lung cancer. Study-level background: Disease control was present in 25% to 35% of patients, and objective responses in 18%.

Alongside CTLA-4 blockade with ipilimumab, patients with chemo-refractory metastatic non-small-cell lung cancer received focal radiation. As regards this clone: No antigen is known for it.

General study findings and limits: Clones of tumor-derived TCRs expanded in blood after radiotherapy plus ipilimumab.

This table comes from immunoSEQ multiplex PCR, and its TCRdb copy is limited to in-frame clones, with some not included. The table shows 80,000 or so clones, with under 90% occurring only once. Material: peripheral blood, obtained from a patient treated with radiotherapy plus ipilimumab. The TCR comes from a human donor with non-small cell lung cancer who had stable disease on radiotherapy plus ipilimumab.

The CDR3 coding sequence is TGCGCCAGCAGCTTAAGCCAGACGGGGGATACGCAGTATTTT. This sequence encodes CASSLSQTGDTQYF. The chain is built from TRBV5-1 and TRBJ2-3, with D tentatively TRBD2 (5 bases). The CDR3 is 14 residues long. Germline V CDR1 and CDR2: SGHRS, YFSETQ. Trimming stripped 2 bases from V and 6 bases from J, with 13 bases between.